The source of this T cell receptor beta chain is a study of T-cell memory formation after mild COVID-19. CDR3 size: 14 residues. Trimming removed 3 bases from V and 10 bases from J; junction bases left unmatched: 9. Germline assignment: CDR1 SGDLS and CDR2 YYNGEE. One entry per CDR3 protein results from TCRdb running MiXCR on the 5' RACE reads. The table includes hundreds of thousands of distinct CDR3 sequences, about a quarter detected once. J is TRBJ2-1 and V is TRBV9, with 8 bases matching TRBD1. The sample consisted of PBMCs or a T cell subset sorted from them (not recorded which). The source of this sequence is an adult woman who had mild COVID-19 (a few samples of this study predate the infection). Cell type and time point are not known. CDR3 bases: TGTGCCAGCAGCGAGGTGGACAGGGATGGAGAGCAGTTCTTC. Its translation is CASSEVDRDGEQFF.